Sequencing of this T cell receptor (beta chain) was carried out in a study of CD8+ T cells in alopecia areata. Findings and caveats of the study: With patients, TCR sharing proved less clear than in mice, a difference possibly related to HLA.

Extracted from the samples, RNA was reverse transcribed into cDNA to serve as the sequencing template. Method: immunoSEQ multiplex PCR; TCRdb's copy keeps in-frame clones and lacks some. This sample carries under 150,000 clones, 53% of them seen once, and the ten largest clones take around 0.46%. Details on this clone: The antigen is not known.

Documented treatment: oral pan-JAK inhibitor, 5-10 mg twice daily. V dropped 1 base and J dropped 2 bases, with 13 bases sitting between them. This CDR3 region has 16 residues. Germline CDR1 is SGHTA and CDR2 is FQGNSA. The sequence came from a human donor with alopecia areata. The sequencing used CD4+ T cells sorted from blood, collected at week 4, from a patient treated with tofacitinib. The chain has TRBV7-2 and TRBJ2-3; D is perhaps TRBD2 (5 bases). DNA for the CDR3: TGTGCCAGCAGCTTAGGTGCGACTATCTTCACAGATACGCAGTATTTT. Translation: CASSLGATIFTDTQYF.